These T cell receptor beta chains were read from a single sample in a study of immune evolution from preneoplasia to lung adenocarcinoma. The repertoire was sequenced with immunoSEQ multiplex PCR; TCRdb's copy has only in-frame clones and lacks some. The sample records 15,000 to 20,000 clones, around nine tenths being singletons. Sequencing was carried out using FFPE invasive lung adenocarcinoma tissue. These receptors all stem from a person aged 65 to 79 with invasive lung adenocarcinoma. Each CDR3 is given with its conserved first and last residue. D genes are given only for firm matches. Clone size is shown for a subset of rows, as once, few, many or a class of expanded clone.

J gene: TRBJ2-2; V gene: TRBV28; D gene: TRBD2; clone size: -; CDR3 DNA: TGTGCCAGCAGTTTATGGGGGAGCGGGAGAGTCGGGGAGCTGTTTTTT; CDR3 protein: CASSLWGSGRVGELFF
J gene: TRBJ2-5; V gene: TRBV11-2; D gene: TRBD1; clone size: -; CDR3 DNA: TGTGCCAGCAGCCGGGACAGGACATGGGAGACCCAGTACTTC; CDR3 protein: CASSRDRTWETQYF
J gene: TRBJ2-7; V gene: TRBV28; D gene: -; clone size: -; CDR3 DNA: TGTGCCAGCAGTCCAAACTCTTGGGGGTCCGACGAGCAGTACTTC; CDR3 protein: CASSPNSWGSDEQYF
J gene: TRBJ2-4; V gene: TRBV30; D gene: -; clone size: -; CDR3 DNA: TGTGCCTGGAGTATAACAGGAGGGGAGTCGGTTCAGTACTTC; CDR3 protein: CAWSITGGESVQYF
J gene: TRBJ1-1; V gene: TRBV5-1; D gene: TRBD1; clone size: -; CDR3 DNA: TGCGCCAGCAGCCCCGGTTGGTCCAGGGGGCTAGTTGGCACTGAAGCTTTCTTT; CDR3 protein: CASSPGWSRGLVGTEAFF
J gene: TRBJ1-3; V gene: TRBV5-6; D gene: -; clone size: once; CDR3 DNA: TGTGCCAGCAGCGCCACAGCGAGCTCTGGAAACACCATATATTTT; CDR3 protein: CASSATASSGNTIYF
J gene: TRBJ2-1; V gene: TRBV7-2; D gene: -; clone size: -; CDR3 DNA: TGTGCCAGCAGCTTAGACTACCTGCTAAATGAGCAGTTCTTC; CDR3 protein: CASSLDYLLNEQFF
J gene: TRBJ2-3; V gene: TRBV5-1; D gene: -; clone size: -; CDR3 DNA: TGCGCCAGCAGCCTGGGAGTGGGGGGGCAAACAGATACGCAGTATTTT; CDR3 protein: CASSLGVGGQTDTQYF
J gene: TRBJ2-7; V gene: TRBV19; D gene: TRBD2; clone size: -; CDR3 DNA: TGTGCCAGTAGTCCAAGGACGGGACTAGCGGGAGACTACGAGCAGTACTTC; CDR3 protein: CASSPRTGLAGDYEQYF
J gene: TRBJ2-1; V gene: TRBV5-4; D gene: TRBD2; clone size: -; CDR3 DNA: TGTGCCAGCAGCTCGTTTAGCGGGGGAAGCGTCAATGAGCAGTTCTTC; CDR3 protein: CASSSFSGGSVNEQFF
J gene: TRBJ1-5; V gene: TRBV29-1; D gene: -; clone size: -; CDR3 DNA: TGCAGCGTTGTCCTCGGGGCAGGGGACAGCAATCAGCCCCAGCATTTT; CDR3 protein: CSVVLGAGDSNQPQHF
J gene: TRBJ2-4; V gene: TRBV27; D gene: -; clone size: -; CDR3 DNA: TGTGCCAGCAGTTTATCCACAGGACTTCGAAACATTCAGTACTTC; CDR3 protein: CASSLSTGLRNIQYF
J gene: TRBJ1-4; V gene: TRBV5-6; D gene: -; clone size: -; CDR3 DNA: TGTGCCAGCAGCTACGGGACCGGGGAAAAACTGTTTTTT; CDR3 protein: CASSYGTGEKLFF
J gene: TRBJ1-1; V gene: TRBV30; D gene: -; clone size: -; CDR3 DNA: TGTGCCTGGAGTGTAGTCGCAGGCACTGAAGCTTTCTTT; CDR3 protein: CAWSVVAGTEAFF
J gene: TRBJ1-1; V gene: TRBV4-1; D gene: -; clone size: -; CDR3 DNA: TGCGCCAGCAGCCAAGTCACAGCTACCATGAACACTGAAGCTTTCTTT; CDR3 protein: CASSQVTATMNTEAFF
J gene: TRBJ2-2; V gene: TRBV9; D gene: -; clone size: -; CDR3 DNA: TGTGCCAGCAGCGTAGAGCTCTACGGGGAGCTGTTTTTT; CDR3 protein: CASSVELYGELFF
J gene: TRBJ2-2; V gene: TRBV5-1; D gene: -; clone size: once; CDR3 DNA: TGCGCCAGCAGCCCCGGCCCTAACACCGGGGAGCTGTTTTTT; CDR3 protein: CASSPGPNTGELFF
J gene: TRBJ2-1; V gene: TRBV7-8; D gene: -; clone size: -; CDR3 DNA: TGTGCCAGCAGCTTAGTAGGAGGTGAGCAGTTCTTC; CDR3 protein: CASSLVGGEQFF
J gene: TRBJ1-1; V gene: TRBV7-3; D gene: -; clone size: -; CDR3 DNA: TGTGCCAGCAGCTTAAGTGGGAACACTGAAGCTTTCTTT; CDR3 protein: CASSLSGNTEAFF
J gene: TRBJ1-1; V gene: TRBV6-5; D gene: -; clone size: -; CDR3 DNA: TGTGCCAGCACCCACAGGAGGTACACTGAAGCTTTCTTT; CDR3 protein: CASTHRRYTEAFF
J gene: TRBJ2-2; V gene: TRBV27; D gene: -; clone size: -; CDR3 DNA: TGTGCCAGCAGTTTAGGTCTCGCGAACACCGGGGAGCTGTTTTTT; CDR3 protein: CASSLGLANTGELFF
J gene: TRBJ1-1; V gene: TRBV20-1; D gene: -; clone size: -; CDR3 DNA: TGCAGTGCTTTCGTAGGCGAAGCTTTCTTT; CDR3 protein: CSAFVGEAFF
J gene: TRBJ2-7; V gene: TRBV2; D gene: -; clone size: few; CDR3 DNA: TGTGCCAGCAGTGAAGTCGGCAGGGACGTGAGGTACTTC; CDR3 protein: CASSEVGRDVRYF
J gene: TRBJ1-1; V gene: TRBV27; D gene: TRBD1; clone size: -; CDR3 DNA: TGTGCCAGCAGTTCCGATATGACAGGGGTCGGCACTGAAGCTTTCTTT; CDR3 protein: CASSSDMTGVGTEAFF
J gene: TRBJ2-7; V gene: TRBV7-8; D gene: TRBD1; clone size: -; CDR3 DNA: TGTGCCAGCAGCTTAGAGTTTAGGACAGGCGGCTACGAGCAGTACTTC; CDR3 protein: CASSLEFRTGGYEQYF
J gene: TRBJ1-3; V gene: TRBV9; D gene: -; clone size: -; CDR3 DNA: TGTGCCAGCAGCGTAGAAGCGAGGGGCTCTGGAAACACCATATATTTT; CDR3 protein: CASSVEARGSGNTIYF
J gene: TRBJ2-3; V gene: TRBV10-1; D gene: -; clone size: medium-sized; CDR3 DNA: TGCGCCAGCAGTATTCGTAGAGGAGATACGCAGTATTTT; CDR3 protein: CASSIRRGDTQYF
J gene: TRBJ1-5; V gene: TRBV27; D gene: TRBD1; clone size: -; CDR3 DNA: TGTGCCAGTCCGCCGGGACAGAGATTCAATCAGCCCCAGCATTTT; CDR3 protein: CASPPGQRFNQPQHF
J gene: TRBJ2-1; V gene: TRBV5-6; D gene: -; clone size: -; CDR3 DNA: TGTGCCAGCAGTTTTCCGGGACGGAGTACAAGTGAGCAGTTCTTC; CDR3 protein: CASSFPGRSTSEQFF
J gene: TRBJ1-5; V gene: TRBV18; D gene: TRBD1; clone size: once; CDR3 DNA: TGTGCCAGCTCATCCGGGACAGGGGGCGCGGAGCAGCCCCAGCATTTT; CDR3 protein: CASSSGTGGAEQPQHF
J gene: TRBJ2-1; V gene: TRBV29-1; D gene: -; clone size: few; CDR3 DNA: TGCAGCGGTGGGGCGGATTACTACAATGAGCAGTTCTTC; CDR3 protein: CSGGADYYNEQFF
J gene: TRBJ2-1; V gene: TRBV10-3; D gene: -; clone size: -; CDR3 DNA: TGTGCCATCAGTGACTCGATGGCGAGCTCCTACAATGAGCAGTTCTTC; CDR3 protein: CAISDSMASSYNEQFF
J gene: TRBJ2-5; V gene: TRBV2; D gene: TRBD2; clone size: -; CDR3 DNA: TGTGCCAGCAGTGACTTTCTAGCGGATGAGACCCAGTACTTC; CDR3 protein: CASSDFLADETQYF
J gene: TRBJ1-2; V gene: TRBV5-4; D gene: -; clone size: -; CDR3 DNA: TGTGCCAGCAGCTTGGGTAAGGGCCCGGCTGGGGGCTACACCTTC; CDR3 protein: CASSLGKGPAGGYTF
J gene: TRBJ1-2; V gene: TRBV6-5; D gene: TRBD1; clone size: -; CDR3 DNA: TGTGCCAGCAGCATACAGGGGGCCCATGGCTACACCTTC; CDR3 protein: CASSIQGAHGYTF
J gene: TRBJ1-5; V gene: TRBV7-2; D gene: -; clone size: -; CDR3 DNA: TGTGCCAGCAGCCTGACGGGAAATCAGCCCCAGCATTTT; CDR3 protein: CASSLTGNQPQHF
J gene: TRBJ2-1; V gene: TRBV6-1; D gene: -; clone size: -; CDR3 DNA: TGTGCCAGCAGTGAATTCAATGAGCAGTTCTTC; CDR3 protein: CASSEFNEQFF
J gene: TRBJ2-3; V gene: TRBV11-3; D gene: -; clone size: once; CDR3 DNA: TGTGCCAGCAGCCCCGCTCAGGGATCAGATACGCAGTATTTT; CDR3 protein: CASSPAQGSDTQYF
J gene: TRBJ1-2; V gene: TRBV30; D gene: -; clone size: once; CDR3 DNA: TGTGCCTGCTTGGGCTATGGCTACACCTTC; CDR3 protein: CACLGYGYTF
J gene: TRBJ1-5; V gene: TRBV7-2; D gene: -; clone size: -; CDR3 DNA: TGTGCCAGCAGCTTAGGAGGGGCTGGCAATCAGCCCCAGCATTTT; CDR3 protein: CASSLGGAGNQPQHF
J gene: TRBJ2-3; V gene: TRBV7-9; D gene: -; clone size: -; CDR3 DNA: TGTGCCAGCAGCCCTTCCCGGAGTCAGGACACAGATACGCAGTATTTT; CDR3 protein: CASSPSRSQDTDTQYF